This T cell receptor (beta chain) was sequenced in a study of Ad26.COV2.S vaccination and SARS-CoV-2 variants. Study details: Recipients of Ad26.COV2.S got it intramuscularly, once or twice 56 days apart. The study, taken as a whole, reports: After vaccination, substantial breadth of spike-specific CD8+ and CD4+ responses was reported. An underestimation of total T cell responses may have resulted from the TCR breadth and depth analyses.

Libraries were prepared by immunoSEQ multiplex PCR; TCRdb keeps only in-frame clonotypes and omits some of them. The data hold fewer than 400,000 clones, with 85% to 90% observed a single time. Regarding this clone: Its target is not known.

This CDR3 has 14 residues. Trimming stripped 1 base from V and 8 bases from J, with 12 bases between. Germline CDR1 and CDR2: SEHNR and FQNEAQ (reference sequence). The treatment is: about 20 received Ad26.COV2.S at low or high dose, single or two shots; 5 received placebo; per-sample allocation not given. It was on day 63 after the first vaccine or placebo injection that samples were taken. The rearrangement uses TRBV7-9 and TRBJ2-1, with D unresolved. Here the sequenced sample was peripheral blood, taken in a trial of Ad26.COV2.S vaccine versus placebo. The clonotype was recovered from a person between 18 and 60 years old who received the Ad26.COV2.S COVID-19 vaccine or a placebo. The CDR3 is CASSLVLIGDEQFF. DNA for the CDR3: TGTGCCAGCAGCTTAGTTTTGATAGGAGATGAGCAGTTCTTC.